The clone carrying this T cell receptor (gamma chain) showed up many times. Its antigen remains unidentified. TCRdb's protein, taken from a much larger clone, differs from this DNA's translation at residue 15, likely owing to a read error; the protein displayed comes from the DNA. Bulk repertoires came from Vgamma9/Vdelta2+ or Vdelta2-negative gammadelta T cells flow-sorted from PBMC. The CDR3 runs 17 residues. Per the germline V gene, CDR1 is GITISATS and CDR2 is ISYDGTV (reference sequence). The sample comes from a study of γδ T cells in repeated Plasmodium falciparum infection. Study as a whole: Age- and gender-matched Australian children served as comparison for malaria-exposed Malian children.

TCRdb reanalysed the multiplex PCR reads via CATT. The profile shows tens of thousands of gamma-chain clones, roughly 1.4% of them singletons. Points from the study as a whole: Over time and infection, Vgamma9/Vdelta2+ repertoires remained highly stable and polyclonal. Vdelta2-negative gammadelta repertoires, largely Vdelta1+, seemingly showed infection-driven waves of new clonal selection.

Sample: gamma-delta T cells from blood. Here the V gene is TRGV9, but the J gene went uncalled. The sequence was obtained from a pool of human donors (malaria-infected and uninfected, not separated). CDR3 sequence reads: CALWEVLSELGKKIEVF. Here the CDR3 DNA reads TGTGCCTTGTGGGAGGTGCTCTCTGAGTTGGGCAAAAAAATCGAGGTATTT.